The 29 T cell receptor beta chains in this list originate from one sample, sequenced in a study of cytomegalovirus exposure and HLA in healthy donors. This PCR relied on a set of 60 Vbeta primers and 13 Jbeta primers. The method was immunoSEQ multiplex PCR; TCRdb's version includes in-frame clones alone and lacks a portion of them. The sample has 120,000 or so clones, roughly 18% seen once. Sequencing was performed on PBMCs. The receptors stem from a female donor in good health and CMV-seropositive.

The CDR3 coding sequence is TGTGCCAGCAGCGGACAAAGACCAAGGGGACACCCACCCCACGAGCAGTACTTC. It yields the protein CASSGQRPRGHPPHEQYF. This chain connects TRBV28 to TRBJ2-7, with D perhaps matching TRBD1 (6 bases). This CDR3 is 18 amino acids long. CDR1 MDHEN and CDR2 SYDVKM come from the germline V gene. Trimming took 6 bases from V and 5 from J, leaving 29 bases between them.

V gene TRBV27 combines with J gene TRBJ2-3; perhaps TRBD2 as D (5 bases). With 6 bases removed from V and 1 base from J, the gap between germline ends came to 14 bases. Germline lookup yields CDR1 MNHEY and CDR2 SMNVEV (reference sequence). There are 15 residues in the CDR3. The CDR3 here is CASSQRTARTDTQYF. CDR3 in DNA: TGTGCCAGCAGCCAGCGGACCGCTCGCACAGATACGCAGTATTTT.

This clone was picked up a small number of times. The chain carries TRBV6-4 and TRBJ2-3; TRBD2 might be the D (5 bases). Trimming shortened V by 6 bases and J by 6 bases, and 13 bases separated the two germline ends. The CDR3 spans 13 residues. Per germline, CDR1 MRHNA and CDR2 SNTAGT. The CDR3 reads CASSRLLGDTQYF. CDR3 sequence (DNA): TGTGCCAGCAGCCGTTTACTAGGGGATACGCAGTATTTT.

V and J are TRBV5-1 and TRBJ1-1; D is unclear. The CDR3 is made up of 16 amino acids. Looked up from germline, CDR1 is SGHRS and CDR2 is YFSETQ. Trimming removed 0 bases from V and 2 bases from J, with 14 bases in between. The DNA for the CDR3 is TGCGCCAGCAGCTTGGACGTGAGGGCTATCAACACTGAAGCTTTCTTT. Translating gives CASSLDVRAINTEAFF. Drawing the rest from reference TRBV5-1 and TRBJ1-1, the complete variable domain is KAGVTQTPRYLIKTRGQQVTLSCSPISGHRSVSWYQQTPGQGLQFLFEYFSETQRNKGNFPGRFSGRQFSNSRSEMNVSTLELGDSALYLCASSLDVRAINTEAFFGQGTRLTVV.

The rearrangement joins TRBV27 to TRBJ2-1; 11 bases fit TRBD2. V lost 5 bases, J lost 6 bases, and 15 bases stayed unmatched. The CDR3 loop spans 18 amino acids. Looked up from germline, CDR1 is MNHEY and CDR2 is SMNVEV (reference sequence). The CDR3 is CASSNHIATSGRGNEQFF. CDR3 nucleotide sequence: TGTGCCAGCAGTAACCATATCGCCACTAGCGGGAGAGGCAATGAGCAGTTCTTC.

This clone was counted a few times. The chain joins TRBV6-6 to TRBJ1-1; the D gene is possibly TRBD1 (6 bases). Trimming pared 4 bases from V and 5 bases from J, leaving 14 bases between. This CDR3 region has 14 residues. The germline gives CDR1 MNHNY, CDR2 SVGAGI (reference sequence). CDR3 amino acids: CASSSTGKRTEAFF. CDR3 coding DNA: TGTGCCAGCAGTTCAACAGGGAAGCGGACTGAAGCTTTCTTT.

This clone was observed a few times. The chain is built from TRBV25-1 and TRBJ2-7; the D is unclear. CDR3 length: 12 amino acids. Germline V CDR1 and CDR2: MGHDK, SYGVNS. Between the trimmed V and J ends, which lost 8 bases and 5 bases, there was a span of 13 bases. In DNA form, the CDR3 reads TGTGCCAGCGTGAGTAGTGGTGACGAGCAGTACTTC. It specifies CASVSSGDEQYF.

The chain carries TRBV6-1 and TRBJ1-2; D unresolved. The V and J ends lost 7 bases and 2 bases respectively, with 8 bases between them. Germline CDR1 reads MNHNS; CDR2 reads SASEGT. This CDR3 is built from 12 residues. The CDR3, as DNA: TGTGCCAGCAAGCAGGAAAACTATGGCTACACCTTC. Translated: CASKQENYGYTF.

This chain connects TRBV7-9 to TRBJ2-7; D may be TRBD1 (5 bases). The CDR3 loop spans 18 amino acids. Germline V gives CDR1 SEHNR, CDR2 FQNEAQ (reference sequence). Trimming removed 2 bases at V and 3 bases at J, with 23 bases between. CDR3 nucleotides: TGTGCCAGCAGCTTAAGGGGCCCCCCGGTACAGTTCGGCTACGAGCAGTACTTC. Protein product: CASSLRGPPVQFGYEQYF.

A few counts support this clone. The chain combines TRBV29-1 with TRBJ2-3; 9 positions agree with TRBD2. Trimming took 7 bases from V and 6 from J; bases not matched to a gene: 11. This CDR3 contains 14 residues. The germline CDR1 and CDR2 sequences are SQVTM and ANQGSEA. In nucleotides, the CDR3 is TGCAGCGCCGTAGCGGGGGCCCCCGGGGATACGCAGTATTTT. Translating gives CSAVAGAPGDTQYF.

There are a few counts of this clone. The chain is built from TRBV10-3 and TRBJ2-7, with unresolved D. The CDR3 consists of 15 residues. Per germline, CDR1 ENHRY and CDR2 SYGVKD. V lost 6 bases, J lost 2 bases, and 17 bases lay in between. CDR3 nucleotides: TGTGCCATCAGGAACACGTTTAGCAGTACCTACGAGCAGTACTTC. Its protein is CAIRNTFSSTYEQYF.

The table lists this clone with a few counts. CDR3 DNA: TGCAGCGTTGGTGGCGGAATAAGCTCTGGAAACACCATATATTTT. Protein product: CSVGGGISSGNTIYF. J is TRBJ1-3 and V is TRBV29-1; D gene uncertain. The germline V and J ends were trimmed by 4 bases and 0 bases, with 13 bases remaining between them. This CDR3 comprises 15 residues. Germline V gene lookup returns CDR1 SQVTM and CDR2 ANQGSEA.

The chain carries TRBV5-5 and TRBJ2-3, with 8 nucleotides matching TRBD1. V was clipped by 4 bases and J by 1 base; unmatched bases: 5. Looked up from germline, CDR1 is SGHKS and CDR2 is YYEKEE (reference sequence). The CDR3 has 15 amino acids. For the CDR3, the DNA is TGTGCCAGCAGCCTAACAGGGGGAGGCACAGATACGCAGTATTTT. Protein: CASSLTGGGTDTQYF.

The chain employs TRBV27 and TRBJ2-7; TRBD2 matches 10 bases. Trimming at V came to 5 bases and at J to 4 bases, leaving 5 bases not matched to a gene. This CDR3 has 14 residues. CDR1 and CDR2 from the germline V gene are MNHEY and SMNVEV (reference sequence). The CDR3 region is CASSQGLARYEQYF. The CDR3 bases are TGTGCCAGCAGTCAGGGACTAGCGCGTTACGAGCAGTACTTC.

V usage is TRBV2 and J usage is TRBJ2-7, with no clear D. This CDR3 comprises 16 residues. Per the germline V gene, CDR1 is SNHLY and CDR2 is FYNNEI. Trimming pared 0 bases from V and 1 base from J, leaving 13 bases between. The DNA of the CDR3 is TGTGCCAGCAGTGAAGCGATATTCGGTGCGTCCTACGAGCAGTACTTC. Protein product: CASSEAIFGASYEQYF.

This clone was picked up a small number of times. V usage is TRBV27 and J usage is TRBJ1-6; 10 nucleotides align to TRBD1. CDR3 length equals 15 residues. Germline lookup yields CDR1 MNHEY and CDR2 SMNVEV (reference sequence). J was trimmed by 10 bases and V by 5 bases; bases with no gene match: 8. This CDR3 reads CASSRGTGQGSPLHF. In DNA form, the CDR3 reads TGTGCCAGCAGTAGGGGGACGGGACAGGGGTCACCCCTCCACTTT.

This clone was detected a few times. The chain is built from TRBV5-8 and TRBJ1-2, with D tentatively TRBD1 (6 bases). Trimming shortened V by 5 bases and J by 2 bases, and 13 bases separated the two germline ends. Per germline, CDR1 SGHTS and CDR2 YDEGEE. CDR3 length: 14 amino acids. Here the CDR3 DNA reads TGTGCCAGCAGTCTGATGGGGGCAAACTATGGCTACACCTTC. Protein: CASSLMGANYGYTF.

CDR3 protein: CASSRPHRALNTDTQYF. As DNA, the CDR3 is TGCGCCAGCAGCCGGCCCCACAGGGCCCTGAACACAGATACGCAGTATTTT. The chain links TRBV4-1 to TRBJ2-3, with a weak D call TRBD1 (6 bases). The CDR3 is 17 amino acids. Looked up from germline, CDR1 is MGHRA and CDR2 is YSYEKL. V gave up 4 bases and J gave up 2 bases, with 19 bases separating them.

The CDR3 region has the DNA TGCAGCGTCGGGACAGGGAAGACCTACGAGCAGTACTTC. This sequence encodes CSVGTGKTYEQYF. V usage is TRBV29-1 and J usage is TRBJ2-7; TRBD1 aligns across 9 bases. Germline loops: CDR1 SQVTM, CDR2 ANQGSEA. The V segment lost 6 bases and the J segment 2 bases; nucleotides outside the gene matches: 5. This CDR3 spans 13 amino acids.

The J gene is TRBJ2-7, the V gene TRBV2; 9 bases are a match to TRBD1. CDR1 and CDR2 (germline): SNHLY, FYNNEI. The CDR3 extends over 14 amino acids. Trimming at V came to 7 bases and at J to 5 bases, leaving 9 bases not matched to a gene. The CDR3 is CASKRDRGSDEQYF. CDR3 sequence (DNA): TGTGCCAGCAAAAGAGACAGGGGGTCGGACGAGCAGTACTTC.

Comments on this clone: With a much larger clone just one base away, this may be a read error. The chain carries TRBV7-6 and TRBJ1-1; no firm D call. The length of the CDR3 is 13 residues. Trimming left V 1 base short and J 1 base short, with 4 bases between. The V gene's germline CDR1 is SGHVS and CDR2 FNYEAQ. The CDR3 here is CASSLDRNTEAFF. The CDR3 DNA reads TGTGCCAGCAGCTTAGACAGGAACACTGAAGCTTTCTTT.

V gene TRBV6-4 combines with J gene TRBJ2-6, with 7 bases matching TRBD1. CDR1 and CDR2 from the germline V gene are MRHNA and SNTAGT. The CDR3 length is 18 residues. V was clipped by 2 bases and J by 0 bases; unmatched bases: 7. The CDR3 region is CASSDTQGVNSGANVLTF. CDR3 nucleotides: TGTGCCAGCAGTGACACCCAGGGGGTCAACTCTGGGGCCAACGTCCTGACTTTC.

This clone was observed a handful of times. The rearrangement links TRBV5-1 to TRBJ1-4; a weak D match, TRBD1 (5 bases). V was cut by 3 bases and J by 4 bases, with 16 bases left in between. The CDR3 is 16 residues long. From germline, CDR1 is SGHRS and CDR2 YFSETQ. DNA for the CDR3: TGCGCCAGCAGCTCATGGGGAGGGGAAAATAATGAAAAACTGTTTTTT. It codes for CASSSWGGENNEKLFF.

This clone was counted only a few times. The V call is TRBV28, the J call TRBJ2-7, with 10 bases aligning to TRBD2. The CDR3 has 14 amino acids. V gave up 4 bases and J gave up 3 bases; unmatched junction bases: 3. Germline values: CDR1 MDHEN, CDR2 SYDVKM. CDR3 residues: CASSWTSGNYEQYF. The CDR3 DNA reads as TGTGCCAGCAGTTGGACTAGCGGTAACTACGAGCAGTACTTC.

The chain couples TRBV25-1 to TRBJ1-2; 7 bases align to TRBD1. The CDR3 spans 13 residues. CDR1 is MGHDK and CDR2 is SYGVNS in the germline V gene. The J segment lost 8 bases and the V segment lost 3 bases, leaving 6 bases of the junction unmatched. For the CDR3, the DNA is TGTGCCAGCAGTGACATTGGGACAGTCGGCTACACCTTC. This gives the protein CASSDIGTVGYTF.

This chain connects TRBV6-5 to TRBJ2-1; 11 bases are shared with TRBD2. The V gene end was trimmed by 5 bases and the J gene end by 4 bases; junction bases not matched to a gene: 4. CDR1 is MNHEY and CDR2 is SVGAGI in the germline V gene. The CDR3 has 15 amino acids. The CDR3 sequence is CASSPTSGRYNEQFF. The CDR3 region has the DNA TGTGCCAGCAGTCCTACTAGCGGGAGATACAATGAGCAGTTCTTC.

This clone has just a few counts. Compared with germline, one end of the junction differs, possibly owing to a read error. The chain joins TRBV19 to TRBJ2-3; TRBD2 aligns across 8 bases. Germline loops: CDR1 LNHDA, CDR2 SQIVND (reference sequence). The CDR3 is 12 residues long. This chain's CDR3 is CASSMGLEGVHF. CDR3 DNA: TGTGCCAGTAGTATGGGACTAGAAGGTGTTCATTTT.

The chain employs TRBV30 and TRBJ2-5, with 15 bases identical to TRBD2. Per the germline V gene, CDR1 is GTSNPN and CDR2 is SVGIG (reference sequence). With 2 bases clipped from V and 4 bases from J, the junction kept 14 bases outside the gene matches. CDR3 size: 19 residues. CDR3 coding DNA: TGTGCCTGGAGTCCTCGGACTAGCGGGAGGGCCAGTATCTTAGAGACCCAGTACTTC. Its translation: CAWSPRTSGRASILETQYF.

The rearrangement joins TRBV29-1 to TRBJ1-1; maybe TRBD1 (6 bases). Germline CDR1 and CDR2: SQVTM and ANQGSEA. The V gene lost 5 bases and the J gene lost 0 bases, with 13 bases spanning the gap. This CDR3 spans 14 amino acids. The CDR3 sequence: CSVIGQLVNTEAFF. In DNA, the CDR3 is TGCAGCGTTATAGGACAGCTGGTGAACACTGAAGCTTTCTTT. Filled out from reference TRBV29-1 and TRBJ1-1, the complete variable domain reads SAVISQKPSRDICQRGTSLTIQCQVDSQVTMMFWYRQQPGQSLTLIATANQGSEATYESGFVIDKFPISRPNLTFSTLTVSNMSPEDSSIYLCSVIGQLVNTEAFFGQGTRLTVV.